The entry below gives a single TCR beta chain sequence along with its context. V was pared by 3 bases and J by 0 bases, with 18 bases between. The CDR3 is 19 amino acids. In germline, CDR1 is SEHNR, CDR2 FQNEAQ (reference sequence). This record belongs to a study of shared clonotypes between healthy human individuals. The genomic DNA of each subset was split evenly across several immunoSEQ plates. Method: immunoSEQ multiplex PCR; TCRdb's copy keeps in-frame clones and lacks some. The sample includes under 600,000 clones, roughly 98% of them seen just once. Selected positively for CCR7 and CD45RO-negative, naive CD8 cells excluded terminally differentiated effector memory CD45RA+ cells. Every contributor of samples was a Caucasian grown-up residing in Nashville, Tennessee.

This sequence originates from a man aged 25 to 45 in good health. The V gene is TRBV7-9, the J gene TRBJ2-6, with D possibly being TRBD2 (6 bases). The sample comprised naive CD8+ T cells sorted from blood. CDR3 nucleotides: TGTGCCAGCAGCTTGAGCGGAGCGGGTCCTAGCTCTGGGGCCAACGTCCTGACTTTC. Its protein product is CASSLSGAGPSSGANVLTF.